Listed below are T cell receptor beta chains from one sample, sequenced in a study of neurological immune-mediated disorders. MiXCR, applied by TCRdb to the 5' RACE reads, yields one record per CDR3 protein. The data contain around 100,000 distinct CDR3 sequences, approximately 10% of them singletons. Sequenced sample: PBMCs. The receptors derive from a female donor with HTLV-1-associated myelopathy (HAM/TSP). CDR3s include the opening cysteine and the closing phenylalanine or tryptophan. The order of the fields is clone size, D gene, V gene, J gene, CDR3 DNA, CDR3 protein. A D gene is named only where the DNA matches it firmly. Size is stated for part of the rows, as once, few or many counts, or as a class when the clone is expanded.

many,.,TRBV9,TRBJ1-6,TGTGCCAGCAGCGTTCAGGGAGTCGATTCACCCCTCCACTTT,CASSVQGVDSPLHF
many,.,TRBV15,TRBJ2-4,TGTGCCACCAGCAGAGATATGGGGATGACCAAAAACATTCAGTACTTC,CATSRDMGMTKNIQYF
.,TRBD1,TRBV10-3,TRBJ1-1,TGTGCCATCAGCGCCGGGACAGCAAGCACTGAAGCTTTCTTT,CAISAGTASTEAFF
few,TRBD1,TRBV18,TRBJ2-6,TGTGCCAGCTCACCTTGGACAGGGCGGGTAACTGGGGCCAACGTCCTGACTTTC,CASSPWTGRVTGANVLTF
many,.,TRBV7-2,TRBJ2-3,TGTGCCAGCAGGGCTCGGGGGCTCACAGATACGCAGTATTTT,CASRARGLTDTQYF
many,TRBD1,TRBV27,TRBJ2-7,TGTGCCAGCAGCCCGGACAGGACGAGCTCCTACGAGCAGTACTTC,CASSPDRTSSYEQYF
many,TRBD1,TRBV7-9,TRBJ2-3,TGTGCCAGCAGCTCTTGGGGACAGGGTCAAGATACGCAGTATTTT,CASSSWGQGQDTQYF
many,.,TRBV28,TRBJ1-3,TGTGCCAGCAGTTCCAAATGGGCCTCTGGAAACACCATATATTTT,CASSSKWASGNTIYF
many,TRBD1,TRBV5-1,TRBJ2-2,TGCGCCAGCAGCTGGGGACAGGGATTTAACGGGGAGCTGTTTTTT,CASSWGQGFNGELFF
many,.,TRBV5-6,TRBJ1-2,TGTGCCAGCAGCTTGGGACCCAACCCCTATGGCTACACCTTC,CASSLGPNPYGYTF
many,TRBD1,TRBV20-1,TRBJ1-1,TGCAGTGTGTGGGAGGACAGGGGGGGTCTGAACACTGAAGCTTTCTTT,CSVWEDRGGLNTEAFF
many,.,TRBV9,TRBJ2-2,TGTGCCAGCACCGGGGCAACCGGGGAGCTGTTTTTT,CASTGATGELFF
many,TRBD1,TRBV5-1,TRBJ2-1,TGCGCCAGCAGCCGGACAGGGGGCGCTTACAATGAGCAGTTCTTC,CASSRTGGAYNEQFF
many,TRBD1,TRBV10-3,TRBJ1-1,TGTGCCATCTGGAGACAGGGTGTTAAAAACACTGAAGCTTTCTTT,CAIWRQGVKNTEAFF
many,TRBD2,TRBV4-1,TRBJ2-7,TGCGCCAGCAGCCAAGATAATCTAGCGGGGGGGCCCCTCGAGCAGTACTTC,CASSQDNLAGGPLEQYF
many,.,TRBV5-1,TRBJ1-2,TGCGCCAGCAGCTTGCCGGGGGCTGATGGCTACACCTTC,CASSLPGADGYTF
many,.,TRBV4-1,TRBJ2-1,TGCGCCAGCAGCCACTCCAGGGCCAATGAGCAGTTCTTC,CASSHSRANEQFF
many,TRBD2,TRBV20-1,TRBJ2-5,TGCAGTGCTCTCCGCCCGGGACTAGCGGGGGGGCCCCAAGAGACCCAGTACTTC,CSALRPGLAGGPQETQYF
.,.,TRBV14,TRBJ2-5,TGTGCCAGCAGCCATCCGCAGGGTGGGGAGACCCAGTACTTC,CASSHPQGGETQYF
many,.,TRBV5-1,TRBJ2-3,TGCGCCAGCAGCTTGAGTGGGCAGGGCGATGGCACAGATACGCAGTATTTT,CASSLSGQGDGTDTQYF
many,.,TRBV5-1,TRBJ2-2,TGCGCCAGCAGCTGGGCTCCGAGCCGAAACACCGGGGAGCTGTTTTTT,CASSWAPSRNTGELFF
many,TRBD1,TRBV29-1,TRBJ2-1,TGCAGCGTCTTAGACAGGGGAGAGTGGAATGAGCAGTTCTTC,CSVLDRGEWNEQFF
many,.,TRBV7-2,TRBJ2-1,TGTGCCAGCAGCTCCTCGCGGATAGTGTTCTTC,CASSSSRIVFF
.,.,TRBV20-1,TRBJ1-1,TGCAGTGCTAGTCGACATCCATTGAACACTGAAGCTTTCTTT,CSASRHPLNTEAFF
many,.,TRBV6-5,TRBJ2-4,TGTGCCAGCAGTTACGGCAGAGCCAAAAACATTCAGTACTTC,CASSYGRAKNIQYF
many,.,TRBV12-3/TRBV12-4,TRBJ1-4,TGTGCCAGCAGTTTTGGTCAGACAACTAATGAAAAACTGTTTTTT,CASSFGQTTNEKLFF
few,TRBD1,TRBV5-1,TRBJ2-6,TGCGCCAGCAGCACTGGACAGGGGGCTGCCTCTGGGGCCAACGTCCTGACTTTC,CASSTGQGAASGANVLTF
many,.,TRBV5-1,TRBJ1-1,TGCGCCAGCAACCCCGAGAACCTAGCGATGGGCACTGAAGCTTTCTTT,CASNPENLAMGTEAFF
few,.,TRBV27,TRBJ2-1,TGTGCCACCTACACCGGGGGAGGAAAAAACAATGAGCAGTTCTTC,CATYTGGGKNNEQFF
many,.,TRBV5-6,TRBJ2-5,TGTGCCAGCAGCTCCCTTGTTGAGGAAACGAAGACCCAGTACTTC,CASSSLVEETKTQYF
many,.,TRBV7-2,TRBJ2-1,TGTGCCAGCAGCTTAGTACTAGGTTTCAATGAGCAGTTCTTC,CASSLVLGFNEQFF
many,.,TRBV5-1,TRBJ2-7,TGCGCCAGCAGCCCCGGGAGTTCCTACGAGCAGTACTTC,CASSPGSSYEQYF
many,.,TRBV11-2,TRBJ2-7,TGTGCCAGCAGCTTCGGGCAGGGCGTCTCCTACGAGCAGTACTTC,CASSFGQGVSYEQYF